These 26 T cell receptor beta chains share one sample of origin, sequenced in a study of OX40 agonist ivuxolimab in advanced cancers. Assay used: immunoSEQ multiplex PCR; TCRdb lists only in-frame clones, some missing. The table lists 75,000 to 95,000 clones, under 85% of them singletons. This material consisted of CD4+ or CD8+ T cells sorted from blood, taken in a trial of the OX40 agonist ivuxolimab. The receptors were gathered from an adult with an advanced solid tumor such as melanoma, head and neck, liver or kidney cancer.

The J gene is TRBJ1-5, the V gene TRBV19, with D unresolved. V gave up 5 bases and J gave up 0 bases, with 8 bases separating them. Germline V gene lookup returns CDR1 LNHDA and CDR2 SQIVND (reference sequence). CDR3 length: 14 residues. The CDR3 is CASSLYSSNQPQHF. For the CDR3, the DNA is TGTGCCAGTAGTCTTTACAGTAGCAATCAGCCCCAGCATTTT.

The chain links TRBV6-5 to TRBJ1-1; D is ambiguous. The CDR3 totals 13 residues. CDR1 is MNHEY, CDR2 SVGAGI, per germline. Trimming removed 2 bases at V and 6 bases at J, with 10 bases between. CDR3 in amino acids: CASSYRQSPEAFF. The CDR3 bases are TGTGCCAGCAGTTACCGGCAGAGCCCTGAAGCTTTCTTT.

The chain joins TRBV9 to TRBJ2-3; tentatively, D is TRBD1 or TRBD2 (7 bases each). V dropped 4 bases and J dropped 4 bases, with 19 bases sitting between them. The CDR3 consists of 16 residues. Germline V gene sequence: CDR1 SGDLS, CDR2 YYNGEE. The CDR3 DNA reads TGTGCCAGCAGCCCGCTACAGGGGAGGGGCCCAGATACGCAGTATTTT. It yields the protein CASSPLQGRGPDTQYF.

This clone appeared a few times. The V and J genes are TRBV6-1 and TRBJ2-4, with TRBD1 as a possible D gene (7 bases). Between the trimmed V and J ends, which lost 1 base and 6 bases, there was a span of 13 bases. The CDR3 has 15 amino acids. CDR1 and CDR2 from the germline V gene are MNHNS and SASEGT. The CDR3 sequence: CASSEGWQGGNIQYF. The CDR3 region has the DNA TGTGCCAGCAGTGAAGGGTGGCAGGGGGGAAACATTCAGTACTTC.

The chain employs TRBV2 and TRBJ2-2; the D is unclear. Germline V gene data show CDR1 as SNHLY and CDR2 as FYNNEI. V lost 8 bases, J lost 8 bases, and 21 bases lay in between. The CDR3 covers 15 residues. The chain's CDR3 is CASQPLAETPGELFF. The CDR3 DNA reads TGTGCCAGCCAGCCCCTGGCAGAAACACCGGGGGAGCTGTTTTTT. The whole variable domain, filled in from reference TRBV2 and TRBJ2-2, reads EPEVTQTPSHQVTQMGQEVILRCVPISNHLYFYWYRQILGQKVEFLVSFYNNEISEKSEIFDDQFSVERPDGSNFTLKIRSTKLEDSAMYFCASQPLAETPGELFFGEGSRLTVL.

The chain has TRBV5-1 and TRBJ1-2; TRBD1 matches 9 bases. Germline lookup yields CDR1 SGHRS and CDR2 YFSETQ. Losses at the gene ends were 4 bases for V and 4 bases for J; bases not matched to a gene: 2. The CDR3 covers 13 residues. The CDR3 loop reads CASSQQGAYGYTF. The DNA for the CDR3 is TGCGCCAGCAGCCAACAGGGGGCCTATGGCTACACCTTC. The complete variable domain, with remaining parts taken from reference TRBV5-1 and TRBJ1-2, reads KAGVTQTPRYLIKTRGQQVTLSCSPISGHRSVSWYQQTPGQGLQFLFEYFSETQRNKGNFPGRFSGRQFSNSRSEMNVSTLELGDSALYLCASSQQGAYGYTFGSGTRLTVV.

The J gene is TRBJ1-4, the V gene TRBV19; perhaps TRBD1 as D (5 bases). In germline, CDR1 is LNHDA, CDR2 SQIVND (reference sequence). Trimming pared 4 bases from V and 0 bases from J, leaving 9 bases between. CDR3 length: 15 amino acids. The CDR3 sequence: CASSTMGATNEKLFF. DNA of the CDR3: TGTGCCAGTAGTACGATGGGGGCAACTAATGAAAAACTGTTTTTT.

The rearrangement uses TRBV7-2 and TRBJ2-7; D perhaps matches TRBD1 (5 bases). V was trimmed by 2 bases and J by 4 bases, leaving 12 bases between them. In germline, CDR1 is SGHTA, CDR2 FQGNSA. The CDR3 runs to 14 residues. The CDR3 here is CASSLRQGWYEQYF. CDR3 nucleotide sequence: TGTGCCAGCAGCTTACGGCAGGGCTGGTACGAGCAGTACTTC.

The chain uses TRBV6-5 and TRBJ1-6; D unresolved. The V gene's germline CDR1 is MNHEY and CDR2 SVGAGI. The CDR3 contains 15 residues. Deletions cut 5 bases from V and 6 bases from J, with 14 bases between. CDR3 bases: TGTGCCAGCAGTCGAATCGAACCTGGTAATTCACCCCTCCACTTT. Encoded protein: CASSRIEPGNSPLHF.

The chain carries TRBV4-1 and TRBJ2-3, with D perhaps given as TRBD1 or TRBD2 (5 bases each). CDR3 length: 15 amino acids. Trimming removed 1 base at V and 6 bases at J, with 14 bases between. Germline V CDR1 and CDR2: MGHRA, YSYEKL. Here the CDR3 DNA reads TGCGCCAGCAGCCAAGCGGGATGGGGCCAGGATACGCAGTATTTT. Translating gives CASSQAGWGQDTQYF.

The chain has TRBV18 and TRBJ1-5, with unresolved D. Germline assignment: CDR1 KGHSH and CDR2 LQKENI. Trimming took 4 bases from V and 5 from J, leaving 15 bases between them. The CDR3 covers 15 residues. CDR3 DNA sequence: TGTGCCAGCTCACTGCAAAGGGCCGGGGATCAGCCCCAGCATTTT. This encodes CASSLQRAGDQPQHF.

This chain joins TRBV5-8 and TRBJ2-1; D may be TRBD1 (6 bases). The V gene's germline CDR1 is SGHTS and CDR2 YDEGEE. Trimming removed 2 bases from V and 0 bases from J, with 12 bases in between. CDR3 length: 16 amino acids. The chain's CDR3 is CASSFYVGGSYNEQFF. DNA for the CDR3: TGTGCCAGCAGCTTTTACGTAGGGGGCTCCTACAATGAGCAGTTCTTC.

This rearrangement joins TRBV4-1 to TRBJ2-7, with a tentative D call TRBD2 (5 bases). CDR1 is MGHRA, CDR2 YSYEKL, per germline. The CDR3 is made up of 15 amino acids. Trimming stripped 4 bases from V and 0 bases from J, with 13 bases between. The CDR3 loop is CASSRPGLSSYEQYF. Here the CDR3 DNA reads TGCGCCAGCAGCCGCCCCGGACTGAGCTCCTACGAGCAGTACTTC.

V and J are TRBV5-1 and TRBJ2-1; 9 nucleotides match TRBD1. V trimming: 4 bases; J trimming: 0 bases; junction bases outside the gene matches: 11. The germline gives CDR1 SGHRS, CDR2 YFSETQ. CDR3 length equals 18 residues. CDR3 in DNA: TGCGCCAGCAGCCGGAGTATGATACAGGGGGCCTCCTACAATGAGCAGTTCTTC. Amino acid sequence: CASSRSMIQGASYNEQFF.

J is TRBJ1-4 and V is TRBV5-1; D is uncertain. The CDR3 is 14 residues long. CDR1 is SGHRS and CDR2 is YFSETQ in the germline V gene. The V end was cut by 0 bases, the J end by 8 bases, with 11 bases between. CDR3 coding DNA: TGCGCCAGCAGCTTGGAGGGTCTGGAGGAAAAACTGTTTTTT. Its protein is CASSLEGLEEKLFF.

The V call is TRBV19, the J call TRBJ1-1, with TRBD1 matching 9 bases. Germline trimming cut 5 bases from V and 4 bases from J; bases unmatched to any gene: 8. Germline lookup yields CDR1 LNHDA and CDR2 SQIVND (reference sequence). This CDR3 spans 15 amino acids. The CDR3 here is CASSPRRDRVTEAFF. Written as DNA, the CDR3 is TGTGCCAGTAGTCCCCGGCGGGACAGGGTCACTGAAGCTTTCTTT.

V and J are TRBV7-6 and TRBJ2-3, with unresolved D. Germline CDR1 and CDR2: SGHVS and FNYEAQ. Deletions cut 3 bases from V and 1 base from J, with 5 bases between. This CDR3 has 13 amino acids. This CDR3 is CASSFYGTDTQYF. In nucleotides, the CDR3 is TGTGCCAGCAGCTTCTACGGCACAGATACGCAGTATTTT.

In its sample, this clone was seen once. This CDR3 is CASSQDPWGSYEQYF. The CDR3 DNA reads TGCGCCAGCAGCCAAGATCCGTGGGGGTCCTACGAGCAGTACTTC. The gene calls are TRBV4-3 and TRBJ2-7; D could derive from TRBD1 or TRBD2 (5 bases each). V lost 0 bases and J 1 base, leaving 10 bases between the germline ends. Per the germline V gene, CDR1 is LGHNA and CDR2 is YSLEER. This CDR3 comprises 15 residues.

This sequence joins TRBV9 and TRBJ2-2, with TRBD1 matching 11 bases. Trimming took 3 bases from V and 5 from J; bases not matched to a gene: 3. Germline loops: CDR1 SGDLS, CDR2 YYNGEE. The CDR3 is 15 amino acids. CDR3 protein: CASSGGTGGTGELFF. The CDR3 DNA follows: TGTGCCAGCAGCGGCGGGACAGGGGGTACCGGGGAGCTGTTTTTT.

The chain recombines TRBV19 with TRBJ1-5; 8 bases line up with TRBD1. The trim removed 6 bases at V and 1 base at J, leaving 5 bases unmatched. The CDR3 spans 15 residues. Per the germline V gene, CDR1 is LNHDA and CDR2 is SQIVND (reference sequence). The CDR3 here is CASRTGALSNQPQHF. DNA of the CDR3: TGTGCCAGTAGGACAGGGGCGCTGAGCAATCAGCCCCAGCATTTT.

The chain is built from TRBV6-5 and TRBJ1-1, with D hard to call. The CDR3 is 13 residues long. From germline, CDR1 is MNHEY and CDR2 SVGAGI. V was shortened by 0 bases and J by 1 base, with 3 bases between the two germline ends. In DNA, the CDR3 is TGTGCCAGCAGTTACTCGGAGAACACTGAAGCTTTCTTT. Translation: CASSYSENTEAFF.

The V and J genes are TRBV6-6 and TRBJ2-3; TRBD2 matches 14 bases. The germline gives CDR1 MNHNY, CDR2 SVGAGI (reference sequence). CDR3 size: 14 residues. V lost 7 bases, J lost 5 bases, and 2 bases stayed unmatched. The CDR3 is CASTGTSGGDTQYF. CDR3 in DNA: TGTGCCAGCACCGGGACTAGCGGGGGAGATACGCAGTATTTT.

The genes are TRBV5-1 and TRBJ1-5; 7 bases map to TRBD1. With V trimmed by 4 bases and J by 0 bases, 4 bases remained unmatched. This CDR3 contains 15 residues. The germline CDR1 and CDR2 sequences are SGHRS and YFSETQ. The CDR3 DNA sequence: TGCGCCAGCAGCCCGGGACAGACTAGCAATCAGCCCCAGCATTTT. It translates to CASSPGQTSNQPQHF.

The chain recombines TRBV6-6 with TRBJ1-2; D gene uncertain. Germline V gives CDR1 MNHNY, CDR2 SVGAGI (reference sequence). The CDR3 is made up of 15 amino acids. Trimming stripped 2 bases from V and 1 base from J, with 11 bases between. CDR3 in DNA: TGTGCCAGCAGTTACGGTGGAGCGATTAACTATGGCTACACCTTC. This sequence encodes CASSYGGAINYGYTF.

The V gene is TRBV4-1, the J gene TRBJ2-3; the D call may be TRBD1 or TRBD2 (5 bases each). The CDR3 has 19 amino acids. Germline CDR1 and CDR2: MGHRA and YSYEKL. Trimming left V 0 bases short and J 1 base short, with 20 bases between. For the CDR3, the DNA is TGCGCCAGCAGCCAAGATCTGGGGGTCGGAGCGTGGGGCACAGATACGCAGTATTTT. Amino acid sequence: CASSQDLGVGAWGTDTQYF.

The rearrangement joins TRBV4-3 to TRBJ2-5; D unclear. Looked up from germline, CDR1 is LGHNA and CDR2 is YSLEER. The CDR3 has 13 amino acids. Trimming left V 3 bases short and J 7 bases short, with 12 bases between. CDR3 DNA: TGCGCCAGCAGCCAGGGCAGCCGCGGGACCCAGTACTTC. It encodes CASSQGSRGTQYF.